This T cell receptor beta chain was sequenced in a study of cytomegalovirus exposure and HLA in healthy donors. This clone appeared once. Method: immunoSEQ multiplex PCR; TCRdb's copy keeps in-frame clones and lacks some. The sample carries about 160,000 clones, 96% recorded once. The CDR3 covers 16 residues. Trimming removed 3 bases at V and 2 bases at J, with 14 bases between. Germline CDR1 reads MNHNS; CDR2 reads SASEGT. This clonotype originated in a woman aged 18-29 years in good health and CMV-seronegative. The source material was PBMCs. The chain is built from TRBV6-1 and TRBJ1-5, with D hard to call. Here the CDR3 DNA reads TGTGCCAGCAGTGAGGTCTCCTGGGCTGGCAATCAGCCCCAGCATTTT. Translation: CASSEVSWAGNQPQHF.